The 18 T cell receptor beta chains given below trace back to one sample, sequenced in a study of beta chain features in type 1 diabetes. All of the isolated RNA was reverse transcribed, so expressed TCRB transcripts were sequenced. This table comes from immunoSEQ multiplex PCR, and its TCRdb copy is limited to in-frame clones, with some not included. The table has roughly 500,000 clones, about 32% seen once. Sequencing was performed on naive CD4+ T cells from blood. The source is a man aged 18 to 29 in good health.

The rearrangement links TRBV5-1 to TRBJ1-1; 7 bases are a match to TRBD1. Germline V gene data show CDR1 as SGHRS and CDR2 as YFSETQ. The trim removed 4 bases at V and 7 bases at J, leaving 7 bases unmatched. CDR3 length: 13 residues. CDR3 amino acids: CASSLSRDSEAFF. CDR3 coding DNA: TGCGCCAGCAGCCTGTCCCGGGACAGTGAAGCTTTCTTT.

The chain employs TRBV4-2 and TRBJ2-5; D unclear. Per germline, CDR1 LGHNA and CDR2 YNFKEQ. CDR3 length: 14 amino acids. Trimming left V 0 bases short and J 4 bases short, with 9 bases between. The CDR3 nucleotides read TGTGCCAGCAGCCAAGATCGGCCAGGAGAGACCCAGTACTTC. It is translated as CASSQDRPGETQYF.

This sequence joins TRBV9 and TRBJ2-2; D uncertain. From germline, CDR1 is SGDLS and CDR2 YYNGEE. The CDR3 has 15 residues. Trimming left V 0 bases short and J 0 bases short, with 6 bases between. The CDR3 region has the DNA TGTGCCAGCAGCGTAGGACTGCCGAACACCGGGGAGCTGTTTTTT. This encodes CASSVGLPNTGELFF.

This sequence joins TRBV7-2 and TRBJ2-3, with 14 bases aligning to TRBD2. The V gene's germline CDR1 is SGHTA and CDR2 FQGNSA. Losses at the gene ends were 5 bases for V and 6 bases for J; bases not matched to a gene: 13. CDR3 length: 18 residues. The CDR3 sequence: CASSPVRLAGGPVDTQYF. The CDR3 nucleotides read TGTGCCAGCAGCCCGGTCAGACTAGCGGGAGGGCCCGTGGATACGCAGTATTTT. The whole variable domain, remainder taken from reference TRBV7-2 and TRBJ2-3, is GAGVSQSPSNKVTEKGKDVELRCDPISGHTALYWYRQSLGQGLEFLIYFQGNSAPDKSGLPSDRFSAERTGGSVSTLTIQRTQQEDSAVYLCASSPVRLAGGPVDTQYFGPGTRLTVL.

The chain is built from TRBV9 and TRBJ1-2; 11 bases are shared with TRBD1. This CDR3 is built from 14 residues. V dropped 4 bases and J dropped 8; count of bases not matched to a gene: 7. CDR1 and CDR2 (germline): SGDLS, YYNGEE. The CDR3 DNA is TGTGCCAGCAGCTTCGGACAGGGGGCGCCCGGCTACACCTTC. Translation: CASSFGQGAPGYTF.

This clone was seen a handful of times. This chain joins TRBV30 and TRBJ2-7; D not resolved. CDR1 GTSNPN and CDR2 SVGIG come from the germline V gene (reference sequence). This CDR3 has 10 residues. V gave up 7 bases and J gave up 0 bases, with 4 bases separating them. The CDR3 reads CASGSYEQYF. CDR3 DNA: TGTGCCTCCGGCTCCTACGAGCAGTACTTC. Complete variable domain (other parts from reference TRBV30 and TRBJ2-7): SQTIHQWPATLVQPVGSPLSLECTVEGTSNPNLYWYRQAAGRGLQLLFYSVGIGQISSEVPQNLSASRPQDRQFILSSKKLLLSDSGFYLCASGSYEQYFGPGTRLTVT.

V is TRBV7-9 and J is TRBJ2-5, with 12 bases aligning to TRBD2. CDR3 size: 17 residues. Germline loops: CDR1 SEHNR, CDR2 FQNEAQ (reference sequence). The ends lost 5 bases at V and 1 base at J; junction bases unmatched: 8. The CDR3 DNA follows: TGTGCCAGCAGCCCCCGACTAGCGGGAGTCCTCCAAGAGACCCAGTACTTC. Residues: CASSPRLAGVLQETQYF.

This sequence joins TRBV7-3 and TRBJ2-5, with 14 positions matching TRBD2. CDR1 is SGHTA, CDR2 FQGTGA, per germline. V gave up 6 bases and J gave up 5 bases; unmatched junction bases: 8. This CDR3 comprises 16 residues. In nucleotides, the CDR3 is TGTGCCAGCAGGACCGGGACTAGCGGGAGCATGGAGACCCAGTACTTC. Its protein is CASRTGTSGSMETQYF.

The rearrangement joins TRBV7-9 to TRBJ2-7, with unresolved D. Germline values: CDR1 SEHNR, CDR2 FQNEAQ (reference sequence). Trimming left V 2 bases short and J 5 bases short, with 10 bases between. The CDR3 is 13 residues long. The CDR3 DNA follows: TGTGCCAGCAGCTTATGGCCAGTCGACGAGCAGTACTTC. This translates into CASSLWPVDEQYF.

The V and J genes are TRBV20-1 and TRBJ2-1; D ambiguous. Germline CDR1 is DFQATT and CDR2 is SNEGSKA (reference sequence). V was shortened by 4 bases and J by 6 bases, with 7 bases between the two germline ends. The CDR3 is made up of 11 amino acids. CDR3 in DNA: TGCAGTGCTACCTCTCTCAATGAGCAGTTCTTC. Translation: CSATSLNEQFF.

This clone has more than one count but fewer than ten. This chain uses TRBV5-4 with TRBJ2-3; 7 bases map to TRBD1. V was pared by 4 bases and J by 3 bases, with 8 bases of the junction left unmatched. CDR3 size: 15 residues. Germline V CDR1 and CDR2: SGHNT, YYREEE (reference sequence). The CDR3 sequence is CASSPDGTATDTQYF. The CDR3 DNA follows: TGTGCCAGCAGCCCGGATGGGACAGCTACAGATACGCAGTATTTT.

The CDR3 protein is CASRSGGRGNQPQHF. Written as DNA, the CDR3 is TGTGCCAGCAGGAGCGGGGGGCGCGGCAATCAGCCCCAGCATTTT. The genes are TRBV25-1 and TRBJ1-5, with a tentative D call TRBD1 (6 bases). From germline, CDR1 is MGHDK and CDR2 SYGVNS. V lost 6 bases and J 2 bases, leaving 14 bases between the germline ends. The length of the CDR3 is 15 residues.

The table lists this clone with a few counts. The V gene is TRBV5-4, the J gene TRBJ1-1, with TRBD1 identical over 7 bases. The CDR3 runs 15 residues. The junction had 10 bases not matched to a gene; V was cut back by 4 bases and J by 4 bases. Germline CDR1 SGHNT, CDR2 YYREEE (reference sequence). The CDR3 region is CASSAKTGTGTEAFF. CDR3 in DNA: TGTGCCAGCAGCGCCAAGACAGGGACGGGCACTGAAGCTTTCTTT.

The J gene is TRBJ1-4, the V gene TRBV25-1; no definite D call. Germline lookup yields CDR1 MGHDK and CDR2 SYGVNS. V was cut by 10 bases and J by 5 bases, with 14 bases left in between. The CDR3 is made up of 13 amino acids. CDR3 protein: CATQLGFNEKLFF. The CDR3 region has the DNA TGTGCCACCCAGTTGGGATTCAATGAAAAACTGTTTTTT.

Note on this clone: This sample includes further DNA sequences coding for the same CDR3. The chain recombines TRBV29-1 with TRBJ2-7; D is possibly TRBD1 (6 bases). Germline loops: CDR1 SQVTM, CDR2 ANQGSEA. V dropped 5 bases and J dropped 2 bases, with 7 bases sitting between them. This CDR3 comprises 11 residues. CDR3 bases: TGCAGCGTTAAGGGGGCCTACGAGCAGTACTTC. Translating it yields CSVKGAYEQYF.

The CDR3 nucleotides read TGCAGCGGCACCAGTATGGATGAGCAGTTCTTC. Translated, it gives CSGTSMDEQFF. The J gene is TRBJ2-1, the V gene TRBV29-1; D not certain. The CDR3 is 11 amino acids. Germline V gene sequence: CDR1 SQVTM, CDR2 ANQGSEA. Deletions cut 7 bases from V and 8 bases from J, with 12 bases between.

This clone showed up just a few times. The chain recombines TRBV30 with TRBJ2-5, with 10 bases lining up with TRBD1. The length of the CDR3 is 14 residues. Germline-derived CDR1 and CDR2 are GTSNPN and SVGIG (reference sequence). Losses at the gene ends were 1 base for V and 7 bases for J; bases not matched to a gene: 6. CDR3 bases: TGTGCCTGGAGTGAAGCGGGACAGGGGATGACCCAGTACTTC. Translated: CAWSEAGQGMTQYF.

There are a few counts of this clone. The genes are TRBV19 and TRBJ1-5; no clear D. The germline V gene has CDR1 LNHDA and CDR2 SQIVND (reference sequence). V was clipped by 1 base and J by 6 bases, with 7 bases between them. The CDR3 consists of 13 residues. CDR3 nucleotides: TGTGCCAGTAGTATAGCCCTTGGTCAGCCCCAGCATTTT. Its protein is CASSIALGQPQHF.